This TCR beta chain was recorded in a study of blood T cell repertoires in COVID-19. In the study overall: T cells, B-cell-depleted T cells, or PBMCs provided the cDNA or gDNA that served as material.

Original analysis: Amplifying reference gene primers gave estimates of nucleated cell counts. TCRdb's table, derived via immunoSEQ multiplex PCR, lists solely in-frame clones and lacks some. Clone size and V and J calls were adopted from that table, with D and trimming inferred from the DNA. The sample lists about 210,000 clones, about four fifths occurring once. As for this clone: Other DNA sequences in the sample encode the same CDR3.

Looked up from germline, CDR1 is SGHRS and CDR2 is YFSETQ. V lost 4 bases to trimming and J lost 7 bases; unmatched junction nucleotides: 9. The CDR3 has 16 residues. Sequencing used peripheral blood. V gene TRBV5-1 combines with J gene TRBJ1-6, with 9 nucleotides matching TRBD1. The receptor was derived from a woman aged 45-65 years with active or convalescent COVID-19. CDR3 residues: CASSPGLGQGNSPLHF. CDR3 nucleotides: TGCGCCAGCAGCCCAGGTTTGGGACAGGGAAATTCACCCCTCCACTTT.